The 30 T cell receptor beta chains presented below share a single source sample, sequenced in a study of cytomegalovirus exposure and HLA in healthy donors. Clones were sequenced by immunoSEQ multiplex PCR, and TCRdb holds only the in-frame ones, with some missing. The sample holds tens of thousands of clones; about 89% are singletons and the top ten take 1.2%. The sequenced material came from PBMCs. These receptors all stem from a woman between 18 and 29 years old in good health and CMV-seronegative.

The sample holds many counts of this clone. Here the CDR3 DNA reads TGTGCCAGCAGTGAAACTAGCGGGGCCTACAATGAGCAGTTCTTC. Amino acid sequence: CASSETSGAYNEQFF. The chain is built from TRBV6-4 and TRBJ2-1, with 10 bases fitting TRBD2. The V and J ends lost 3 bases and 2 bases, in that order; junction bases with no gene match: 1. The CDR3 is 15 amino acids. Germline loops: CDR1 MRHNA, CDR2 SNTAGT.

The chain couples TRBV5-1 to TRBJ1-1; 11 nucleotides match TRBD1. V lost 0 bases and J lost 10; bases outside the gene matches: 8. The CDR3 contains 15 residues. Germline CDR1 reads SGHRS; CDR2 reads YFSETQ. As DNA, the CDR3 is TGCGCCAGCAGCTTGGAAGGACAGGGGGCGGGTGGAGCTTTCTTT. Amino acids: CASSLEGQGAGGAFF.

This clone was counted between two and nine times. The chain couples TRBV5-4 to TRBJ1-4; a possible D gene is TRBD1 (5 bases). Germline assignment: CDR1 SGHNT and CDR2 YYREEE (reference sequence). There are 15 residues in the CDR3. V lost 1 base and J 6 bases, leaving 13 bases between the germline ends. This CDR3 is CASSLYGRAHEKLFF. The CDR3 coding sequence is TGTGCCAGCAGCTTGTACGGCAGGGCTCATGAAAAACTGTTTTTT.

The rearrangement joins TRBV7-2 to TRBJ2-2; D might be TRBD1 (5 bases). This CDR3 spans 15 amino acids. The germline gives CDR1 SGHTA, CDR2 FQGNSA. The V end was cut by 5 bases, the J end by 0 bases, with 10 bases between. CDR3: CASSPRQSNTGELFF. CDR3 coding DNA: TGTGCCAGCAGCCCCCGACAGTCGAACACCGGGGAGCTGTTTTTT.

In this sample, this clone turned up a few times. The CDR3 protein is CASSQTRNTEAFF. The CDR3, as DNA: TGCGCCAGCAGCCAAACCAGGAACACTGAAGCTTTCTTT. The rearrangement joins TRBV4-1 to TRBJ1-1; no clear D. Germline CDR1 reads MGHRA; CDR2 reads YSYEKL. The V end was cut by 2 bases, the J end by 1 base, with 5 bases between. CDR3 length: 13 amino acids.

This clone was counted a few times. V usage is TRBV27 and J usage is TRBJ1-1; 8 bases map to TRBD1. V shed 1 base and J 11 bases; nucleotides not matched to a gene: 15. This CDR3 comprises 16 residues. In germline, CDR1 is MNHEY, CDR2 SMNVEV (reference sequence). The CDR3 DNA reads TGTGCCAGCAGTTTATTGGGGCCAGGGGGCAATTTTTTTGCTTTCTTT. Its protein product is CASSLLGPGGNFFAFF.

This clone has just one count. The rearrangement uses TRBV4-1 and TRBJ2-5; 10 bases are shared with TRBD2. The CDR3 extends over 15 amino acids. Germline CDR1 MGHRA, CDR2 YSYEKL. V lost 2 bases, J lost 4 bases, and 4 bases stayed unmatched. The CDR3 nucleotides read TGCGCCAGCAGCCAACTAGCGGGAGTAGGAGAGACCCAGTACTTC. Residues: CASSQLAGVGETQYF.

DNA for the CDR3: TGTGCCAGCAGTTACTCGAAGGGGGCGGCCGGGGAGCTGTTTTTT. Translation gives CASSYSKGAAGELFF. The gene calls are TRBV6-5 and TRBJ2-2, with TRBD1 matching 7 bases. Germline-derived CDR1 and CDR2 are MNHEY and SVGAGI. After removal of 0 bases from V and 6 bases from J, the junction contained 4 bases not matched to a gene. The length of the CDR3 is 15 residues.

The chain joins TRBV19 to TRBJ1-1; D might be TRBD1 (5 bases). The germline CDR1 and CDR2 sequences are LNHDA and SQIVND (reference sequence). V lost 5 bases, J lost 4 bases, and 8 bases lay in between. This CDR3 region has 12 residues. The CDR3 sequence is CASSAGFTEAFF. Written as DNA, the CDR3 is TGTGCCAGTAGTGCAGGGTTCACTGAAGCTTTCTTT. The entire variable domain, with the rest obtained from reference TRBV19 and TRBJ1-1, is as follows: DGGITQSPKYLFRKEGQNVTLSCEQNLNHDAMYWYRQDPGQGLRLIYYSQIVNDFQKGDIAEGYSVSREKKESFPLTVTSAQKNPTAFYLCASSAGFTEAFFGQGTRLTVV.

The chain links TRBV23-1 to TRBJ1-3, with D perhaps TRBD1 (6 bases). TRBV23-1 is an ORF; its function is uncertain. The length of the CDR3 is 20 residues. V lost 3 bases to trimming and J lost 0 bases, with 24 bases between them. The CDR3 DNA is TGCGCCAGCAGTCAGCCCCTAATACAGGGTTCCCCCTACTCTGGAAACACCATATATTTT. Translating gives CASSQPLIQGSPYSGNTIYF.

The chain is built from TRBV5-6 and TRBJ2-1, with TRBD2 matching over 7 bases. The V and J ends lost 0 bases and 7 bases, in that order; junction bases with no gene match: 4. Germline-derived CDR1 and CDR2 are SGHDT and YYEEEE. This CDR3 spans 14 amino acids. The CDR3 reads CASSLGLARNEQFF. Written as DNA, the CDR3 is TGTGCCAGCAGCTTGGGACTAGCAAGGAATGAGCAGTTCTTC.

The chain employs TRBV11-2 and TRBJ1-1; 7 nucleotides line up with TRBD1. The CDR3 is 13 amino acids. Losses at the gene ends were 5 bases for V and 7 bases for J; bases not matched to a gene: 7. Germline values: CDR1 SGHAT, CDR2 FQNNGV. The CDR3 bases are TGTGCCAGCAGCAGTCTTTACAGGGGTGAAGCTTTCTTT. This codes for CASSSLYRGEAFF.

The chain links TRBV7-9 to TRBJ2-1; maybe TRBD1 (5 bases). The V and J ends lost 5 bases and 6 bases respectively, with 14 bases between them. The CDR3 totals 14 residues. CDR1 and CDR2 (germline): SEHNR, FQNEAQ (reference sequence). CDR3 nucleotides: TGTGCCAGCAGCCCCGACAGCCGCCTCAATGAGCAGTTCTTC. It yields the protein CASSPDSRLNEQFF.

The rearrangement links TRBV5-1 to TRBJ1-2; 7 nucleotides align to TRBD1. The CDR3 is 16 residues long. V lost 3 bases to trimming and J lost 0 bases; unmatched junction nucleotides: 8. Looked up from germline, CDR1 is SGHRS and CDR2 is YFSETQ. Here the CDR3 reads CASSSGQAPANYGYTF. The DNA for the CDR3 is TGCGCCAGCAGCTCTGGACAGGCCCCCGCTAACTATGGCTACACCTTC.

The chain recombines TRBV5-1 with TRBJ2-7, with 9 bases fitting TRBD1. The CDR3 covers 14 residues. Trimming took 4 bases from V and 3 from J; bases not matched to a gene: 5. In germline, CDR1 is SGHRS, CDR2 YFSETQ. The CDR3 region is CASSAGTGIYEQYF. The CDR3 DNA reads as TGCGCCAGCAGCGCTGGGACAGGGATCTACGAGCAGTACTTC.

V gene TRBV11-2 combines with J gene TRBJ1-5, with a weak D call TRBD1 (6 bases). V was cut by 5 bases and J by 2 bases, with 13 bases left in between. The CDR3 loop spans 15 amino acids. The V gene's germline CDR1 is SGHAT and CDR2 FQNNGV. The CDR3 region is CASSQGTRGNQPQHF. The CDR3 bases are TGTGCCAGCAGCCAGGGGACTAGGGGCAATCAGCCCCAGCATTTT.

There are a few counts of this clone. This chain links TRBV28 with TRBJ1-4; perhaps TRBD1 as D (5 bases). Per the germline V gene, CDR1 is MDHEN and CDR2 is SYDVKM. The CDR3 covers 13 residues. The germline V and J ends were trimmed by 6 bases and 9 bases, with 14 bases remaining between them. In DNA form, the CDR3 reads TGTGCCAGCAGGCAAGCGGGACTTAAAAAACTGTTTTTT. This encodes CASRQAGLKKLFF.

This chain links TRBV6-1 with TRBJ2-4, with 12 bases matching TRBD2. CDR1 and CDR2 from the germline V gene are MNHNS and SASEGT. V lost 2 bases to trimming and J lost 8 bases; unmatched junction nucleotides: 4. The CDR3 length is 15 residues. The CDR3 DNA reads as TGTGCCAGCAGTGAACAGACTAGCGGGGGCTACATTCAGTACTTC. Translation gives CASSEQTSGGYIQYF.

The chain has TRBV30 and TRBJ1-1; no definite D call. Germline V CDR1 and CDR2: GTSNPN, SVGIG (reference sequence). The CDR3 contains 13 residues. V was shortened by 6 bases and J by 3 bases, with 14 bases between the two germline ends. The CDR3 region has the DNA TGTGCCTGTTCGAGGGCCGGGGACACTGAAGCTTTCTTT. Translation: CACSRAGDTEAFF. Supplemented by reference TRBV30 and TRBJ1-1, the full variable domain reads SQTIHQWPATLVQPVGSPLSLECTVEGTSNPNLYWYRQAAGRGLQLLFYSVGIGQISSEVPQNLSASRPQDRQFILSSKKLLLSDSGFYLCACSRAGDTEAFFGQGTRLTVV.

J is TRBJ2-5 and V is TRBV14; TRBD1 is a possible D gene (5 bases). Trimming pared 2 bases from V and 4 bases from J, leaving 11 bases between. CDR1 is SGHDN and CDR2 is FVKESK in the germline V gene. This CDR3 spans 14 amino acids. The CDR3, as DNA: TGTGCCAGCAGCCAATCACAGGTGGGAGAGACCCAGTACTTC. This codes for CASSQSQVGETQYF.

This chain uses TRBV10-1 with TRBJ1-1; D remains ambiguous. V lost 3 bases and J lost 0, with 11 bases in between. This CDR3 contains 15 residues. CDR1 is WNHNN and CDR2 is SYGVQD in the germline V gene (reference sequence). The DNA of the CDR3 is TGCGCCAGCAGTGAAGCCCCGGGAGTGAACACTGAAGCTTTCTTT. The encoded protein is CASSEAPGVNTEAFF.

The chain recombines TRBV15 with TRBJ2-3, with 8 bases aligning to TRBD2. CDR3 length: 16 residues. CDR1 and CDR2 (germline): LNHNV, YYDKDF (reference sequence). V was clipped by 5 bases and J by 2 bases; unmatched bases: 9. CDR3 DNA sequence: TGTGCCACCAGCGTACCCACTAGCGGTTACACAGATACGCAGTATTTT. Its protein product is CATSVPTSGYTDTQYF.

The CDR3 spells CASSYGLAGGYEQFF. Written as DNA, the CDR3 is TGTGCCAGCAGTTACGGACTAGCGGGGGGATATGAGCAGTTCTTC. The V gene is TRBV6-5, the J gene TRBJ2-1, with 14 bases lining up with TRBD2. There are 15 residues in the CDR3. Germline CDR1 reads MNHEY; CDR2 reads SVGAGI. V was clipped by 2 bases and J by 8 bases; unmatched bases: 2.

The V call is TRBV7-9, the J call TRBJ2-7, with a tentative D call TRBD1 (6 bases). The CDR3 consists of 14 residues. Germline V gene data show CDR1 as SEHNR and CDR2 as FQNEAQ (reference sequence). The V end lost 5 bases, the J end lost 2 bases, and 13 bases lay between the germline ends. In nucleotides, the CDR3 is TGTGCCAGCAGCCGCCAACAGGGAACCTACGAGCAGTACTTC. Its translation is CASSRQQGTYEQYF.

The rearrangement uses TRBV14 and TRBJ2-5; a weak D match, TRBD2 (5 bases). This CDR3 contains 17 residues. CDR1 is SGHDN and CDR2 is FVKESK in the germline V gene. Trimming removed 3 bases at V and 1 base at J, with 18 bases between. The CDR3 nucleotides are TGTGCCAGCAGCCACCCGGCCATGAGGGTAACCCAAGAGACCCAGTACTTC. Protein: CASSHPAMRVTQETQYF.

The rearrangement uses TRBV6-1 and TRBJ2-1; D is possibly TRBD2 (6 bases). The CDR3 spans 16 residues. The germline CDR1 and CDR2 sequences are MNHNS and SASEGT. Trimming pared 2 bases from V and 1 base from J, leaving 12 bases between. CDR3 region: CASSELAGRSYNEQFF. CDR3 sequence (DNA): TGTGCCAGCAGTGAACTAGCAGGGAGGTCCTACAATGAGCAGTTCTTC.

The chain joins TRBV28 to TRBJ2-5; TRBD1 matches at 8 bases. Germline assignment: CDR1 MDHEN and CDR2 SYDVKM. The CDR3 has 16 residues. The V gene end was trimmed by 3 bases and the J gene end by 2 bases; junction bases not matched to a gene: 8. In DNA form, the CDR3 reads TGTGCCAGCAGTTTCCGGCGGACAGGGCAGCAAGAGACCCAGTACTTC. Translating gives CASSFRRTGQQETQYF.

The chain joins TRBV28 to TRBJ1-4, with TRBD1 as a possible D gene (5 bases). The V and J ends lost 2 bases and 7 bases respectively, with 14 bases between them. The germline V gene encodes CDR1 MDHEN and CDR2 SYDVKM. This CDR3 has 15 residues. The CDR3 region has the DNA TGTGCCAGCAGTTTAAGGTGGCAGGGTGGTGAAAAACTGTTTTTT. This sequence encodes CASSLRWQGGEKLFF.

The chain has TRBV28 and TRBJ2-7; 8 bases line up with TRBD1. The ends lost 5 bases at V and 3 bases at J; junction bases unmatched: 6. Germline-derived CDR1 and CDR2 are MDHEN and SYDVKM. This CDR3 is built from 14 residues. The CDR3 here is CASSPDRGIYEQYF. Written as DNA, the CDR3 is TGTGCCAGCAGTCCTGACAGGGGAATCTACGAGCAGTACTTC.

This chain links TRBV29-1 with TRBJ1-6; D is ambiguous. This CDR3 spans 13 amino acids. The germline V and J ends were trimmed by 4 bases and 7 bases, with 11 bases remaining between them. In germline, CDR1 is SQVTM, CDR2 ANQGSEA. The CDR3 nucleotides are TGCAGCGTTGCCCTGGAGAAGAATTCACCCCTCCACTTT. This codes for CSVALEKNSPLHF.